This T cell receptor beta chain was recovered during a study of T cell responses to AZD1222 COVID-19 vaccine. The data were produced by immunoSEQ multiplex PCR, yet TCRdb's version contains in-frame clones alone and is incomplete. The sample shows about 110,000 clones, roughly 89% of them seen only once. In germline, CDR1 is LGHNA, CDR2 YNFKEQ. V dropped 3 bases and J dropped 3; count of bases not matched to a gene: 3. CDR3 length equals 15 residues. Regarding this clone: Its matching antigen is unknown.

General study findings and limits: The study found Spike-specific TCR breadth and depth rose after two AZD1222 doses. In all cases, repertoires were sampled only after the peak T cell response. It was only a handful of AZD1222 recipients who were seropositive at baseline.

Pooling of second doses given at about 4 or about 12 weeks was done. The chain recombines TRBV4-2 with TRBJ2-5, with 11 nucleotides matching TRBD2. This specimen was peripheral blood, taken 28 days after the second AZD1222 dose. The receptor's source is an adult who received the AZD1222 COVID-19 vaccine. CDR3 protein: CASSQQTSGEETQYF. CDR3 DNA: TGTGCCAGCAGCCAGCAGACTAGCGGGGAAGAGACCCAGTACTTC.